This T cell receptor beta chain emerged from a study of T cell responses to AZD1222 COVID-19 vaccine (dated by TCRdb to about 2021). About the study as a whole: TCR sequencing was performed for 230 to 250 trial participants, of whom around 200 were given two doses of AZD1222 and around 26 were given two doses of MenACWY control vaccine. Trial participants were enrolled into age subgroups of 18-55, 56-69 and 70-plus years, which contained around 140, 26 and 57 TCR-sequenced participants, respectively. Points the paper makes about the study in general: The vaccine-associated CD4 TCRs covered the entire spike protein, and the dominant responses fell in regions 160-218 and 743-854. After two AZD1222 doses, both the breadth and the depth of spike-specific TCRs were significantly higher than at day 0 and than in MenACWY recipients. The 56-69-year group was small, and its depth increase did not reach significance, likely because of low power. Most participants were white British and females outnumbered males, and the authors suggested that clonal diversity may have been underestimated. Conclusions about previously exposed vaccinees are limited because only a handful of AZD1222 recipients were SARS-CoV-2 seropositive at baseline. Because no samples from the day 14 peak response were available, repertoires could be characterized only after the peak T cell response. Reportedly, almost half of the unique spike-specific TCRs recognized epitopes lying outside the regions that are mutated in the B.1.351 and B.1.1.7 variants.

The label giving this sample's time point can be read as: about 28 days (+/-7) after the second vaccine dose. AZD1222 recipients with second doses at about 4 weeks or about 12 weeks were pooled, because spike-specific TCR depth and breadth did not differ between schedules. Vaccinee samples came from UK trials COV001 and COV002, including a single-blind randomized controlled phase 2/3 trial of AZD1222 (ChAdOx1 nCoV-19) in healthy adults. Trial participant PBMC samples were collected at day 0 and day 28 after the second dose for TCRbeta chain sequencing. Its CDR3 holds 11 amino acids, cysteine through valine. The kept DNA is CDR3 alone, 33 bases in frame from the first base. Trimming costs V 1 base and J 5 bases, and their ends lie 3 bases apart. The CDR3 regions of human TCRbeta chains were analyzed by immunosequencing. In the paper's pipeline: Repertoire TCRs were matched against a reference library of SARS-CoV-2-specific TCRs generated with the MIRA antigen-specificity platform. Breadth was defined as the fraction of unique TCRs that were SARS-CoV-2-associated, and depth was defined as the fraction of total T cells that were SARS-CoV-2-associated. Using the MIRA data, each spike-specific TCR was assigned both to the spike region to which the TCR was reactive and to a CD4 or CD8 class. Log10-transformed breadth and depth values were compared by one-way ANOVA with Sidak's multiple comparisons tests. Held by TCRdb, this immuneACCESS table contains in-frame sequences only and omits some clones. Under half of the omission traces to an unresolved V gene where checked; the cause of the rest is unknown. V and J calls and clone size come straight from that table; D and trimming were deduced from the DNA. This sample gives under 150,000 clones in total; about 90% of them show up just once. The ten top clones hold 1.5% to 2% of the sample.

Comment on this clone: Its specific antigen is unknown. Per-nucleotide qualities are absent, and no much larger clonotype sits a single base away.

The chain is made from TRBV12-3 or TRBV12-4 and TRBJ2-7; the D gene cannot be named for sure. The TCR comes from an adult who received the AZD1222 COVID-19 vaccine. Sequences were derived from peripheral blood, sampled 28 days after the second AZD1222 dose. The CDR3 protein: CASSLGNEQYV. The DNA sequence is TGTGCCAGCAGTTTAGGAAACGAGCAGTACGTC.